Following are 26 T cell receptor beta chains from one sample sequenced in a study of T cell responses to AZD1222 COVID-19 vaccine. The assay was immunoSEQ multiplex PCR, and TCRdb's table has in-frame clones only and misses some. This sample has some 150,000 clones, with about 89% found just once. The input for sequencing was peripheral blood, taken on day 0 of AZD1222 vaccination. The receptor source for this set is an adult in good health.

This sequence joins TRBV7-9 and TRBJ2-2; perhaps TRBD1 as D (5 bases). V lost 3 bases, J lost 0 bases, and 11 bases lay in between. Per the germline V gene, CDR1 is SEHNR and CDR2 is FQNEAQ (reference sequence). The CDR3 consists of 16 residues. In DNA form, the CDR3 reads TGTGCCAGCAGCTTTTGGTTAGGGGCGAACACCGGGGAGCTGTTTTTT. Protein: CASSFWLGANTGELFF. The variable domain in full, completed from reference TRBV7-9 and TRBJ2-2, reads DTGVSQNPRHKITKRGQNVTFRCDPISEHNRLYWYRQTLGQGPEFLTYFQNEAQLEKSRLLSDRFSAERPKGSFSTLEIQRTEQGDSAMYLCASSFWLGANTGELFFGEGSRLTVL.

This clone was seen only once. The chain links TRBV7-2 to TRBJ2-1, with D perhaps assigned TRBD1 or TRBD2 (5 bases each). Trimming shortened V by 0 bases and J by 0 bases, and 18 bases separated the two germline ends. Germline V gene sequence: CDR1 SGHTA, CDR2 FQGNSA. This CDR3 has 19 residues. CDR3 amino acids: CASSLAGINRGSSYNEQFF. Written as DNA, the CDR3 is TGTGCCAGCAGCTTAGCCGGGATAAACCGGGGCAGCTCCTACAATGAGCAGTTCTTC.

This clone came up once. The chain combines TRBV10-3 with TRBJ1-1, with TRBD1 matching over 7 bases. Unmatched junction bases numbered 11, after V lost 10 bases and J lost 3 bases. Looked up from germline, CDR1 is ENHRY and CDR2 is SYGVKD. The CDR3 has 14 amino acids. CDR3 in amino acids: CATRKVTGDTEAFF. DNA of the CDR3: TGTGCCACCCGAAAAGTTACAGGGGACACTGAAGCTTTCTTT.

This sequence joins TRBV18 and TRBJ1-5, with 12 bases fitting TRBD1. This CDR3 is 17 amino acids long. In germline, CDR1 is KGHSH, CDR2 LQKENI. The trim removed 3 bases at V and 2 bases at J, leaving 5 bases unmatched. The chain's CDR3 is CASSPGTGGMGNQPQHF. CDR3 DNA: TGTGCCAGCTCACCTGGGACAGGGGGCATGGGCAATCAGCCCCAGCATTTT. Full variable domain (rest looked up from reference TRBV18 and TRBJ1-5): NAGVMQNPRHLVRRRGQEARLRCSPMKGHSHVYWYRQLPEEGLKFMVYLQKENIIDESGMPKERFSAEFPKEGPSILRIQQVVRGDSAAYFCASSPGTGGMGNQPQHFGDGTRLSIL.

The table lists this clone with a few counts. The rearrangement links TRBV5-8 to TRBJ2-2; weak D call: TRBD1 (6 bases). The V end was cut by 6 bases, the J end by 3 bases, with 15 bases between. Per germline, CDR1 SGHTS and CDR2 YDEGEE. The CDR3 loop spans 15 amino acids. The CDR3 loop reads CASTSQGLYTGELFF. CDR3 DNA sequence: TGTGCCAGCACCTCACAGGGCCTCTACACCGGGGAGCTGTTTTTT.

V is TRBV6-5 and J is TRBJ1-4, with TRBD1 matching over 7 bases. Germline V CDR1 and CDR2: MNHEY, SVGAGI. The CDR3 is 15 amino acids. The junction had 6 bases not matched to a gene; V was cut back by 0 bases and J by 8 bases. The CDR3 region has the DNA TGTGCCAGCAGTTACTCGACAGGGTGGGGGGAAAAACTGTTTTTT. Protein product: CASSYSTGWGEKLFF.

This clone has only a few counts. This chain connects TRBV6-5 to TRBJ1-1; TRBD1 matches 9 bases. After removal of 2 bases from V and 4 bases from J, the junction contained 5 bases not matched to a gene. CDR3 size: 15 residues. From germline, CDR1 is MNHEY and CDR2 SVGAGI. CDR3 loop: CASSYPPDRGTEAFF. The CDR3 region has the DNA TGTGCCAGCAGTTACCCCCCGGACAGGGGCACTGAAGCTTTCTTT.

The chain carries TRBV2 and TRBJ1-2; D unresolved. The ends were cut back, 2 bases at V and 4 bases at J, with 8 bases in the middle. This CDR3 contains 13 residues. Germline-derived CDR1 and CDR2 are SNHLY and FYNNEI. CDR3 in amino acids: CASSENLTYGYTF. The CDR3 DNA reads TGTGCCAGCAGTGAAAATCTGACCTATGGCTACACCTTC.

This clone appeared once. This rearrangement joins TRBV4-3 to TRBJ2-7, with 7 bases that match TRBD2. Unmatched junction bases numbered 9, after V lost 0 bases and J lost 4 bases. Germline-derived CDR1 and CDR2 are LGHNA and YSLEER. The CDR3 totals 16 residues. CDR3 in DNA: TGCGCCAGCAGCCAAGATCGGGGAGGGCTCGATTACGAGCAGTACTTC. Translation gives CASSQDRGGLDYEQYF.

The CDR3 DNA follows: TGCGCCAGCAGCTTAGTTGGGGGAGGTGGTGAAAAACTGTTTTTT. Translated: CASSLVGGGGEKLFF. The rearrangement joins TRBV5-1 to TRBJ1-4; possibly TRBD1 for D (5 bases). The germline V gene encodes CDR1 SGHRS and CDR2 YFSETQ. The ends were cut back, 2 bases at V and 7 bases at J, with 15 bases in the middle. This CDR3 is 15 amino acids long. The complete variable domain, with remaining parts taken from reference TRBV5-1 and TRBJ1-4, reads KAGVTQTPRYLIKTRGQQVTLSCSPISGHRSVSWYQQTPGQGLQFLFEYFSETQRNKGNFPGRFSGRQFSNSRSEMNVSTLELGDSALYLCASSLVGGGGEKLFFGSGTQLSVL.

The CDR3 reads CASSYRGGSGYTF. The CDR3 bases are TGTGCCAGCAGTTATAGGGGGGGCTCTGGCTACACCTTC. The chain is built from TRBV6-5 and TRBJ1-2; D perhaps matches TRBD1 (6 bases). V dropped 3 bases and J dropped 7 bases, with 12 bases sitting between them. Germline loops: CDR1 MNHEY, CDR2 SVGAGI. The CDR3 runs 13 residues.

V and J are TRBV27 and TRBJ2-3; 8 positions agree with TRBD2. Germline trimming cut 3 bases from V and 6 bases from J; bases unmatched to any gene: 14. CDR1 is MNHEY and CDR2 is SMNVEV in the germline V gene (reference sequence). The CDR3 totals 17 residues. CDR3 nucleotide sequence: TGTGCCAGCAGTTTGAGAAGCGGGGGCCTGGGTTTCGATACGCAGTATTTT. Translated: CASSLRSGGLGFDTQYF.

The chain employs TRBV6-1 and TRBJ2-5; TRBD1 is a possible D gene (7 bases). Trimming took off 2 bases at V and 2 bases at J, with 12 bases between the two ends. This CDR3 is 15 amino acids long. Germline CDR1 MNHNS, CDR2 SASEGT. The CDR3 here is CASSELQGRQETQYF. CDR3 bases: TGTGCCAGCAGTGAATTACAGGGGAGGCAAGAGACCCAGTACTTC.

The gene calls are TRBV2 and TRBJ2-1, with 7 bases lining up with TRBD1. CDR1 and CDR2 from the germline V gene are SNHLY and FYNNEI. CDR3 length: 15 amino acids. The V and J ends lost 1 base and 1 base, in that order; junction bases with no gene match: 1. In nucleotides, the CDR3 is TGTGCCAGCAGTGAAGACAGGGGTTCCTACAATGAGCAGTTCTTC. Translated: CASSEDRGSYNEQFF.

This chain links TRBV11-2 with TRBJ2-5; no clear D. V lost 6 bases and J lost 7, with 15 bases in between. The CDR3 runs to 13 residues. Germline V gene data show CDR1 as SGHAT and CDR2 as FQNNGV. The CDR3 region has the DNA TGTGCCAGCAGTCTGGGGTCGTCGGGGACCCAGTACTTC. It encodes CASSLGSSGTQYF.

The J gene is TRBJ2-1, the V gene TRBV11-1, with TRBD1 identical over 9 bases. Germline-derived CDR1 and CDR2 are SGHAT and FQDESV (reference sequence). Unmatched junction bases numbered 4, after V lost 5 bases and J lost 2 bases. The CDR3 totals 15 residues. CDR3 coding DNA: TGTGCCAGCAGCCAGGGACAGGGCGCCTACAATGAGCAGTTCTTC. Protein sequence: CASSQGQGAYNEQFF.

This CDR3 is CASSYEGVDEQYF. CDR3 sequence (DNA): TGTGCCAGCAGTTACGAGGGGGTCGACGAGCAGTACTTC. The rearrangement uses TRBV6-5 and TRBJ2-7, with D perhaps TRBD1 (6 bases). The CDR3 runs 13 residues. The germline gives CDR1 MNHEY, CDR2 SVGAGI. V lost 2 bases, J lost 5 bases, and 10 bases lay in between.

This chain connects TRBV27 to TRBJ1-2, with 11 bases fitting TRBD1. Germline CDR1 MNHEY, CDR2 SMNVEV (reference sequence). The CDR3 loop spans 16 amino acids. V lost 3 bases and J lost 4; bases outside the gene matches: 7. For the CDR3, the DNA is TGTGCCAGCAGTTTTAACCGGGACAGGGGGGGCTATGGCTACACCTTC. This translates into CASSFNRDRGGYGYTF.

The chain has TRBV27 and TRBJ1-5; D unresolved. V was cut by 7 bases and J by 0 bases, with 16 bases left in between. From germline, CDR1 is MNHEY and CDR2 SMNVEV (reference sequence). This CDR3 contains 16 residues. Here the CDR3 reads CASTKRASDSNQPQHF. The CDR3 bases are TGTGCCAGCACCAAACGGGCTTCGGATAGCAATCAGCCCCAGCATTTT.

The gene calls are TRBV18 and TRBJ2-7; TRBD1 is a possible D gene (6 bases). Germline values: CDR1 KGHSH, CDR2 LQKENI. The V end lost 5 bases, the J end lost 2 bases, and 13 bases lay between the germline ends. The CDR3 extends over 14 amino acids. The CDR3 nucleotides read TGTGCCAGCTCAGGGGATTCAGGGGCCTACGAGCAGTACTTC. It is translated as CASSGDSGAYEQYF. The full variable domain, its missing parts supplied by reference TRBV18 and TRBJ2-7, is NAGVMQNPRHLVRRRGQEARLRCSPMKGHSHVYWYRQLPEEGLKFMVYLQKENIIDESGMPKERFSAEFPKEGPSILRIQQVVRGDSAAYFCASSGDSGAYEQYFGPGTRLTVT.

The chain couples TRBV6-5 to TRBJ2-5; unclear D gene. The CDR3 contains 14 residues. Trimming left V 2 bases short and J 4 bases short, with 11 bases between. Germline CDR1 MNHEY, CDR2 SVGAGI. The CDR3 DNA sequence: TGTGCCAGCAGTTACGGCCGACGCGGAGAGACCCAGTACTTC. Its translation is CASSYGRRGETQYF.

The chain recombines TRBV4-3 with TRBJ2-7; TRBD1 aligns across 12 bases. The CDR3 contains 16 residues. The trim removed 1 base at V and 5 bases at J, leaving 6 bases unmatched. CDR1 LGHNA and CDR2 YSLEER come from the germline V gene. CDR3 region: CASSQGPGTGGNEQYF. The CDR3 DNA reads TGCGCCAGCAGCCAAGGCCCCGGGACAGGGGGCAACGAGCAGTACTTC.

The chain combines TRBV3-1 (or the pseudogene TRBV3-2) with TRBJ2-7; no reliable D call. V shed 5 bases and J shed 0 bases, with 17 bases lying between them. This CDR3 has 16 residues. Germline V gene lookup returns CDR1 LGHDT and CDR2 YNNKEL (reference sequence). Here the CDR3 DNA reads TGTGCCAGCAGCGTCGGACGGACCGAGCACTCCTACGAGCAGTACTTC. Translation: CASSVGRTEHSYEQYF.

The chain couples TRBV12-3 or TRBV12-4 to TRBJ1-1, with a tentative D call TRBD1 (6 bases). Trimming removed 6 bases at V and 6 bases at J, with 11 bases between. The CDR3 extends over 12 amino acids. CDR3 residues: CASRNRDSEAFF. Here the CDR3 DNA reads TGTGCCAGCAGAAACAGGGATTCTGAAGCTTTCTTT.

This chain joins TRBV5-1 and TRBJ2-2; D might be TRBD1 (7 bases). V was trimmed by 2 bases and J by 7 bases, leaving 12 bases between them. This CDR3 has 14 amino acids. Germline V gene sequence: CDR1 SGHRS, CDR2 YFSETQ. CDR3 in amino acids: CASSFQGGIGELFF. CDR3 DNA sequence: TGCGCCAGCAGCTTCCAGGGGGGCATCGGGGAGCTGTTTTTT.

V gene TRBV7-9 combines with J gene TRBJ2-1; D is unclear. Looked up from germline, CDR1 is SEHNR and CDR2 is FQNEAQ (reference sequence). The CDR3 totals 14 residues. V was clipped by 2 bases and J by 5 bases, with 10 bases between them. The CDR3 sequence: CASSLLVLDNEQFF. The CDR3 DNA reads TGTGCCAGCAGCTTATTGGTCCTAGACAATGAGCAGTTCTTC.